This T cell receptor beta chain was found in a study of cytomegalovirus exposure and HLA in healthy donors. The PCR had 60 Vbeta and 13 Jbeta primers. Libraries were prepared by immunoSEQ multiplex PCR; TCRdb keeps only in-frame clonotypes and omits some of them. The top ten clones hold 2.5% to 3.5% of a sample with about 110,000 clones, around 79% of them seen once. V lost 5 bases, J lost 7 bases, and 9 bases stayed unmatched. Germline values: CDR1 LNHNV, CDR2 YYDKDF (reference sequence). The CDR3 is 15 amino acids. Study-wide points: TRBV6-2, TRBV6-3 and some other V segments were unresolvable in 87-base-pair reads.

In the case of this clone: Its cognate antigen is unknown.

The chain combines TRBV15 with TRBJ2-7; 12 bases line up with TRBD1. This sequence originates from a woman between 40 and 50 years old in good health and CMV-seronegative. Sequenced input: PBMCs. The CDR3 here is CATSQRDRGLEEQYF. DNA of the CDR3: TGTGCCACCAGCCAACGGGACAGGGGGCTGGAGGAGCAGTACTTC.